This T cell receptor beta chain was observed in a study of cytomegalovirus exposure and HLA in healthy donors. Study-level results: Through in vitro validation, a few CMV-associated chains were shown to be specific for CMV antigens.

Use of 60 Vbeta and 13 Jbeta primers characterized the PCR. Measured with immunoSEQ multiplex PCR; TCRdb has only the in-frame clones, and not every one. The data contain over 100,000 clones, 55% to 75% of them singletons. On this clone: The antigen is not known.

The sequence came from a woman between 70 and 85 years old in good health and CMV-seropositive. The source material was PBMCs.

CDR3 protein: CSVGAGAGETQYF. CDR3 nucleotides: TGCAGCGTTGGTGCGGGGGCGGGGGAGACCCAGTACTTC. The chain is built from TRBV29-1 and TRBJ2-5; maybe TRBD2 (7 bases). This CDR3 spans 13 amino acids. V was pared by 4 bases and J by 5 bases, with 14 bases between. Germline assignment: CDR1 SQVTM and CDR2 ANQGSEA.